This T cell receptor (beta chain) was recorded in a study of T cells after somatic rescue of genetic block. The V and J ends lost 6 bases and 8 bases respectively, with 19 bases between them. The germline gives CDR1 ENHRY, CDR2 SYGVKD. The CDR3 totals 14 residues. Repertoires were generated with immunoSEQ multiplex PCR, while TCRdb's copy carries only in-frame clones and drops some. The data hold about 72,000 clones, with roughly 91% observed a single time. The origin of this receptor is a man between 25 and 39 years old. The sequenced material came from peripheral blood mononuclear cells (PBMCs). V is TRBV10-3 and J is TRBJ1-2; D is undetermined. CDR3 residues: CAISQINLSGGYTF. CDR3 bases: TGTGCCATCAGCCAAATTAACCTGTCGGGAGGCTACACCTTC.